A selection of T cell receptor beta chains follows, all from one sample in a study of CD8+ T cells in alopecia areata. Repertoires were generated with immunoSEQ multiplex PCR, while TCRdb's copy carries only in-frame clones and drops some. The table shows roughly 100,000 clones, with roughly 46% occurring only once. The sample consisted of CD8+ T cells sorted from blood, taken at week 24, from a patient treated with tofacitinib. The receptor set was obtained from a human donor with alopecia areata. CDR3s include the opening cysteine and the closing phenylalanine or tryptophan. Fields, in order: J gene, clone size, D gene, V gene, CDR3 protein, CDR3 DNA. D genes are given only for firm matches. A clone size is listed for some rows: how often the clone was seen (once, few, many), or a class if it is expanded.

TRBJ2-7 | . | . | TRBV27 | CASSAGGVEQYF | TGTGCCAGCAGCGCCGGAGGGGTGGAGCAGTACTTC
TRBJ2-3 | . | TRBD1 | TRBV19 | CASSIWDRQGETQYF | TGTGCCAGTAGTATTTGGGACAGGCAAGGGGAGACGCAGTATTTT
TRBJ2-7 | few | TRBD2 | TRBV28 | CASSLPGLAGREQYF | TGTGCCAGCAGTTTACCCGGACTAGCGGGACGGGAGCAGTACTTC
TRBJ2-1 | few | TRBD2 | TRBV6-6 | CASSAGLAGVNEQFF | TGTGCCAGCAGTGCGGGACTAGCGGGAGTCAATGAGCAGTTCTTC
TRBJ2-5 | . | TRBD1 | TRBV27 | CASRLTGAIQTQYF | TGTGCCAGCAGACTGACAGGGGCGATACAGACCCAGTACTTC
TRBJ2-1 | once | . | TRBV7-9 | CASSLGVDEQFF | TGTGCCAGCAGCTTGGGGGTCGATGAGCAGTTCTTC
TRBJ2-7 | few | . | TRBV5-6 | CASSFGPSNTDEQYF | TGTGCCAGCAGCTTTGGTCCCTCAAACACGGACGAGCAGTACTTC
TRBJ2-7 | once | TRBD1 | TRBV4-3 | CASSPGQGGPYEQYF | TGCGCCAGCAGCCCGGGACAGGGTGGGCCCTACGAGCAGTACTTC
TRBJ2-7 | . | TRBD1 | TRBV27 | CASSSDRTYEQYF | TGTGCCAGCAGTTCGGACAGGACCTACGAGCAGTACTTC
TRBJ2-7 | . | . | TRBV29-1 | CSVESGIPYEQYF | TGCAGCGTTGAATCAGGGATCCCCTACGAGCAGTACTTC
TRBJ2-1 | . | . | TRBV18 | CASSPGDNEQFF | TGTGCCAGCTCCCCGGGGGACAATGAGCAGTTCTTC
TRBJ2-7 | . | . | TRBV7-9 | CASAFGSLRDWNEQYF | TGTGCTTCCGCCTTCGGGTCACTGAGGGATTGGAACGAGCAGTACTTC
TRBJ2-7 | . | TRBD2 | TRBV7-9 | CASSPPSGEIYEQYF | TGTGCCAGCAGCCCCCCTAGCGGGGAAATCTACGAGCAGTACTTC
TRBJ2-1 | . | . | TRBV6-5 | CASSYSSRAGNEQFF | TGTGCCAGCAGTTACTCAAGCAGGGCGGGAAATGAGCAGTTCTTC
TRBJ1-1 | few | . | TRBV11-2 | CASSLPGEAFF | TGTGCCAGCAGCTTACCAGGGGAAGCTTTCTTT
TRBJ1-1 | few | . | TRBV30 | CAWSYGNTEAFF | TGTGCCTGGAGTTATGGAAACACTGAAGCTTTCTTT
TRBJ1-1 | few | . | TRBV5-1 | CASSPNRAGTEAFF | TGCGCCAGCAGCCCGAACAGGGCCGGGACTGAAGCTTTCTTT
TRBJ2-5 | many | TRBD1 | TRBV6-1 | CASSEYRGLGGETQYF | TGTGCCAGCAGTGAATACAGGGGGTTGGGAGGAGAGACCCAGTACTTC
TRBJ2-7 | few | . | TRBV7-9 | CASSQTTYEQYF | TGTGCCAGCAGTCAGACCACCTACGAGCAGTACTTC
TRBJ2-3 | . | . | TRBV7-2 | CASSYAPWAGLSTDQYF | TGTGCCAGCAGCTACGCACCTTGGGCAGGGTTATCCACAGATCAGTATTTT
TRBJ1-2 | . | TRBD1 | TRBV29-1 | CSVDLGQGNYGYTF | TGCAGCGTTGATTTGGGACAGGGGAACTATGGCTACACCTTC
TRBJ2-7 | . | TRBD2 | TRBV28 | CASSFSTSGSYEQYF | TGTGCCAGCAGTTTTTCGACTAGCGGGAGCTACGAGCAGTACTTC
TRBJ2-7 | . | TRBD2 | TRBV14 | CASSHHGRKYEQYF | TGTGCCAGCAGCCACCACGGGAGGAAGTACGAGCAGTACTTC
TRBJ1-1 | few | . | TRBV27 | CASSFRRETEGTEAFF | TGTGCCAGCAGTTTCCGACGCGAGACGGAGGGGACTGAAGCTTTCTTT